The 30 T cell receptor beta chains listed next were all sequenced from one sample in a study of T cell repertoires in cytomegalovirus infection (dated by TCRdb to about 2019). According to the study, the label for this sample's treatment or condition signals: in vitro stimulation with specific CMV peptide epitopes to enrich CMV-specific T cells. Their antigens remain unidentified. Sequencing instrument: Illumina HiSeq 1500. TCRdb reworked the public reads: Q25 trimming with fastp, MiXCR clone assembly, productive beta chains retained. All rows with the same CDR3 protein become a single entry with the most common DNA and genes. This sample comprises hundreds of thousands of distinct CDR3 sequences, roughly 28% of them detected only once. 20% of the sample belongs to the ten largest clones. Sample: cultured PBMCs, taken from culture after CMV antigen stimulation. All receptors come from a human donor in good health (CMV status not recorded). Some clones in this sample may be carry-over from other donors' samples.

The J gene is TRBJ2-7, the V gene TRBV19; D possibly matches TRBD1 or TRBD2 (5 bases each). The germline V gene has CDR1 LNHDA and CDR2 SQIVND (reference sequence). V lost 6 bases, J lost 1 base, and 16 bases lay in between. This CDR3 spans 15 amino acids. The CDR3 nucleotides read TGTGCCAGTAGCCTAATCGGGACCGAGTCCTACGAGCAGTACTTC. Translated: CASSLIGTESYEQYF.

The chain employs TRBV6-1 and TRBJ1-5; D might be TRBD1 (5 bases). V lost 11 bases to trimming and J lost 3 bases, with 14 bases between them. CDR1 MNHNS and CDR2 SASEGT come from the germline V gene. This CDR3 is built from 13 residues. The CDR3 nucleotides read TGTGCCTCCCGCAGGGAATCCAATCAGCCCCAGCATTTT. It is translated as CASRRESNQPQHF.

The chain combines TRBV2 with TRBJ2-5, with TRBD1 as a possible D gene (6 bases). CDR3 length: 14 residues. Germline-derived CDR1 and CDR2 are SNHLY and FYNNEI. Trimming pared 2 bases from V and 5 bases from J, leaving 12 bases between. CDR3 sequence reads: CASSERRGGETQYF. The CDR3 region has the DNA TGTGCCAGCAGTGAACGCAGGGGCGGTGAGACCCAGTACTTC.

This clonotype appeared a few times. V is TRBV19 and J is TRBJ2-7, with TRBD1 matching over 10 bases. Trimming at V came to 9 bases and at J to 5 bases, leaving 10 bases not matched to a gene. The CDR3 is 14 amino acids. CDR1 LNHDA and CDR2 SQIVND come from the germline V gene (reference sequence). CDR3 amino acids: CASKPLGTGDEQYF. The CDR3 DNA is TGTGCCAGCAAACCCCTGGGGACAGGGGACGAGCAGTACTTC.

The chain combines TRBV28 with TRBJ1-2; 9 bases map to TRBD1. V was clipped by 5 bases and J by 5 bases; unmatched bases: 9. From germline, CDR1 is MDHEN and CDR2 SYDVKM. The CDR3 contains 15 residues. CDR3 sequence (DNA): TGTGCCAGCAGTCCGCCCCGGGGACAGGGTTATGGCTACACCTTC. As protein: CASSPPRGQGYGYTF.

This CDR3 is CASSVEGATNEKLFF. The CDR3 DNA is TGTGCCAGCAGCGTAGAAGGGGCAACTAATGAAAAACTGTTTTTT. The chain couples TRBV9 to TRBJ1-4, with D possibly matching TRBD1 (5 bases). The CDR3 has 15 residues. V lost 0 bases and J lost 0, with 6 bases in between. Germline V gene data show CDR1 as SGDLS and CDR2 as YYNGEE.

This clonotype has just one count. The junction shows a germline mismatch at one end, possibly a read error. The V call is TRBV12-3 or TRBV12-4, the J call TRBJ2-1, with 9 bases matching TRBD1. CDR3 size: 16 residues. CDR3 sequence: CTSSPGDRASYNEQFF. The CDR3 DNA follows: TGTACCAGCAGCCCCGGGGACAGGGCCTCCTACAATGAGCAGTTCTTC.

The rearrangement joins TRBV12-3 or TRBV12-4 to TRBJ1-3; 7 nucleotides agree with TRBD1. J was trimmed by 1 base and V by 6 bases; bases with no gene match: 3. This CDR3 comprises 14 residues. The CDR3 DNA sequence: TGTGCCAGCAGCGCGACAGGGTCTGGAAACACCATATATTTT. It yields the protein CASSATGSGNTIYF.

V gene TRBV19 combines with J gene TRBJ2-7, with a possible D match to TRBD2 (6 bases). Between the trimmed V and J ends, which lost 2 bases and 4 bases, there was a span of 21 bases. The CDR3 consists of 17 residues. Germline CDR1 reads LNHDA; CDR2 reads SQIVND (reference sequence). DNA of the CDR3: TGTGCCAGTAGTATACCCCCCGGGAGCAGCGGATTTTACGAGCAGTACTTC. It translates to CASSIPPGSSGFYEQYF. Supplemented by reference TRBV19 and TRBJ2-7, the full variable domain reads DGGITQSPKYLFRKEGQNVTLSCEQNLNHDAMYWYRQDPGQGLRLIYYSQIVNDFQKGDIAEGYSVSREKKESFPLTVTSAQKNPTAFYLCASSIPPGSSGFYEQYFGPGTRLTVT.

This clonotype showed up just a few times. The DNA for the CDR3 is TGTGCCAGCAGCTTTAGGAGAGACAGGGGGAGACATGGCTACACCTTC. Translation: CASSFRRDRGRHGYTF. V gene TRBV7-8 combines with J gene TRBJ1-2, with 9 bases identical to TRBD1. V lost 3 bases to trimming and J lost 6 bases; unmatched junction nucleotides: 11. CDR3 length equals 16 residues. Germline-derived CDR1 and CDR2 are SGHVS and FQNEAQ.

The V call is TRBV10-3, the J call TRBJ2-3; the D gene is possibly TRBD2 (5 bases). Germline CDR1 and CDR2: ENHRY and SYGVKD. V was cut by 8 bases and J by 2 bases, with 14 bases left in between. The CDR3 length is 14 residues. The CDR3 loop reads CAIRPGIITDTQYF. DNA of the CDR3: TGTGCCATCCGGCCCGGGATTATCACAGATACGCAGTATTTT.

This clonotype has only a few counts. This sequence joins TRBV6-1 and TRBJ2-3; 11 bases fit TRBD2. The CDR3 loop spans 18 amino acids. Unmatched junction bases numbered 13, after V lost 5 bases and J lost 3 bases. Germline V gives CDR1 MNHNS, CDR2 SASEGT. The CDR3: CASSRTSGHLSFTDTQYF. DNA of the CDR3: TGTGCCAGCAGTCGGACTAGCGGGCACCTGAGCTTTACAGATACGCAGTATTTT.

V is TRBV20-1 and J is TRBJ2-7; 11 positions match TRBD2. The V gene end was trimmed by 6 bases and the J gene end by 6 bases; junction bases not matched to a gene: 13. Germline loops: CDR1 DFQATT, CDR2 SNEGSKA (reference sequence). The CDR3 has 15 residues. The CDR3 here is CSAAGTSGLQSEQYF. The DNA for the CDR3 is TGCAGTGCAGCCGGGACTAGCGGTCTTCAAAGCGAGCAGTACTTC.

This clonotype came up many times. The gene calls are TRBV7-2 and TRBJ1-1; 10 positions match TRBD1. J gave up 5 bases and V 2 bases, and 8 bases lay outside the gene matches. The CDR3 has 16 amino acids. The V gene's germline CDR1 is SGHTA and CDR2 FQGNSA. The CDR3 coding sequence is TGTGCCAGCAGCTTACCTGACAGGGGGCGATGGACTGAAGCTTTCTTT. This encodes CASSLPDRGRWTEAFF.

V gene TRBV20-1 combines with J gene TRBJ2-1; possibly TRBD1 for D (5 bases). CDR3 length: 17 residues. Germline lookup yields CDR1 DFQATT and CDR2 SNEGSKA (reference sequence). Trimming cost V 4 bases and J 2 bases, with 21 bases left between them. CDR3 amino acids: CSATYLSTVVAYNEQFF. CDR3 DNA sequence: TGCAGTGCTACATACCTTTCGACAGTGGTGGCCTACAATGAGCAGTTCTTC.

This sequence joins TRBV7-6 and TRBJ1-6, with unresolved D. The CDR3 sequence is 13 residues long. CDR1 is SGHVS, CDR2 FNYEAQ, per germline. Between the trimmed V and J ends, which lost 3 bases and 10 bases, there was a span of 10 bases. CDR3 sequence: CASSFGSKSPLHF. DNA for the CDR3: TGTGCCAGCAGCTTTGGGTCGAAGTCACCCCTCCACTTT.

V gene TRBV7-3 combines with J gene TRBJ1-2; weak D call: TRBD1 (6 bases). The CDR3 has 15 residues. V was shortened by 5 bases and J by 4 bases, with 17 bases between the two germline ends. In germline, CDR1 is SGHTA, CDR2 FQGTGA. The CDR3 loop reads CASSARSGGAYGYTF. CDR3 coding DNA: TGTGCCAGCAGCGCCCGGTCGGGGGGGGCCTATGGCTACACCTTC.

CDR3 region: CASSPGGSRRELFF. In nucleotides, the CDR3 is TGTGCCAGCAGCCCGGGAGGGTCCAGGCGTGAGCTGTTTTTT. The chain uses TRBV7-2 and TRBJ2-2; 8 positions agree with TRBD2. V trimming: 5 bases; J trimming: 11 bases; junction bases outside the gene matches: 10. The CDR3 spans 14 residues. CDR1 is SGHTA and CDR2 is FQGNSA in the germline V gene.

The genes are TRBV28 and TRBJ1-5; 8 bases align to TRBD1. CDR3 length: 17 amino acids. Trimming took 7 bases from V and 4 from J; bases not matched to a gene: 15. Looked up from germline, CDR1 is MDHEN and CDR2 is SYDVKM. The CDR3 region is CASKPGSSTGVNQPQHF. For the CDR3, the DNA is TGTGCCAGCAAACCTGGAAGCTCGACAGGGGTTAATCAGCCCCAGCATTTT.

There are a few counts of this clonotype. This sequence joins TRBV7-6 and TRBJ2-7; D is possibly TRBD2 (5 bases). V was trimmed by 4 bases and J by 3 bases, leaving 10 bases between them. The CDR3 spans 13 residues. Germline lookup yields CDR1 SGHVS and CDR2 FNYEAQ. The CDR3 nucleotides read TGTGCCAGCAGCTCAACCGACTACTACGAGCAGTACTTC. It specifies CASSSTDYYEQYF. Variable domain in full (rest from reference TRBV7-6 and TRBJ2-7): GAGVSQSPRYKVTKRGQDVALRCDPISGHVSLYWYRQALGQGPEFLTYFNYEAQQDKSGLPNDRFSAERPEGSISTLTIQRTEQRDSAMYRCASSSTDYYEQYFGPGTRLTVT.

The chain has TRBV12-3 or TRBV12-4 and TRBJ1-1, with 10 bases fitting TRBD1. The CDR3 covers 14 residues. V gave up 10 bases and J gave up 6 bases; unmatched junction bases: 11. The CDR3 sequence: CATHLGQGIAEAFF. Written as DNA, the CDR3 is TGTGCCACCCATTTGGGACAGGGGATTGCTGAAGCTTTCTTT.

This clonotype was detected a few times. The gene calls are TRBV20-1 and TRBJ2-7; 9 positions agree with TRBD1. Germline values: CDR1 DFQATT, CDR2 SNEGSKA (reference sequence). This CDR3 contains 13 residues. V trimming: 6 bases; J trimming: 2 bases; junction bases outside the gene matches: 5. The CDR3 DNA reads TGCAGTGCAAGGACAGGGGAGACCTACGAGCAGTACTTC. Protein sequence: CSARTGETYEQYF.

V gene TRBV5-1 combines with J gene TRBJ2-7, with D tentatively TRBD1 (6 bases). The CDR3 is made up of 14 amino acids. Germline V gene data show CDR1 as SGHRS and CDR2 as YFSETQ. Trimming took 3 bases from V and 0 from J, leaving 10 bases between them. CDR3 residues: CASSYQGRSYEQYF. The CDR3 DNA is TGCGCCAGCAGCTATCAGGGGCGCTCCTACGAGCAGTACTTC.

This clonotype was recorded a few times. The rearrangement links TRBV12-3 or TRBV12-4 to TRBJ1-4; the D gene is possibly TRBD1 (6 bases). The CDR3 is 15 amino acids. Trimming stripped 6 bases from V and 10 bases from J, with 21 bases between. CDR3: CASSLRTVIMGKLFF. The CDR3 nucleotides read TGTGCCAGCAGCCTCCGGACAGTCATTATGGGAAAACTGTTTTTT.

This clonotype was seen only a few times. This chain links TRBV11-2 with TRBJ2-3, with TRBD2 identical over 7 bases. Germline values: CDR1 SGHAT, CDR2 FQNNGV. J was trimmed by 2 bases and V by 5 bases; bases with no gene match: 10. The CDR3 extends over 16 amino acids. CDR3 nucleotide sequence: TGTGCCAGCAGCGACGGGACTACGTCGTCCACAGATACGCAGTATTTT. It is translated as CASSDGTTSSTDTQYF. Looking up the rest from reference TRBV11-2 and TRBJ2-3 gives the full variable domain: EAGVAQSPRYKIIEKRQSVAFWCNPISGHATLYWYQQILGQGPKLLIQFQNNGVVDDSQLPKDRFSAERLKGVDSTLKIQPAKLEDSAVYLCASSDGTTSSTDTQYFGPGTRLTVL.

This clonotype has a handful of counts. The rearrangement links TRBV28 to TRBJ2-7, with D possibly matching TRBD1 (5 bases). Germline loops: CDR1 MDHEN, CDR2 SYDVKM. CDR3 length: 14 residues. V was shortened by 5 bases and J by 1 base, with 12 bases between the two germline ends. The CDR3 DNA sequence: TGTGCCAGCAGTCATAAGGGGCAGTCCTACGAGCAGTACTTC. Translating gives CASSHKGQSYEQYF.

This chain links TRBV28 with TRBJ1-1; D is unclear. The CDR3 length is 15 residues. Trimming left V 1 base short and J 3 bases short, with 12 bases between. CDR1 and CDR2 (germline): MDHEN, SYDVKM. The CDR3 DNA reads TGTGCCAGCAGTTTATCCCTCCAGATATACACTGAAGCTTTCTTT. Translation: CASSLSLQIYTEAFF.

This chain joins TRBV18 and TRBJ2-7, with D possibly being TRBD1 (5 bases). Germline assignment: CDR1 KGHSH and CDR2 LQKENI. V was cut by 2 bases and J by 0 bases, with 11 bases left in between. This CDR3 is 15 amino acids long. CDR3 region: CASSPGAESSYEQYF. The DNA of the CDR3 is TGTGCCAGCTCACCAGGGGCGGAGAGCTCCTACGAGCAGTACTTC. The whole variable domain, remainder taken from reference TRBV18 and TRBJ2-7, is NAGVMQNPRHLVRRRGQEARLRCSPMKGHSHVYWYRQLPEEGLKFMVYLQKENIIDESGMPKERFSAEFPKEGPSILRIQQVVRGDSAAYFCASSPGAESSYEQYFGPGTRLTVT.

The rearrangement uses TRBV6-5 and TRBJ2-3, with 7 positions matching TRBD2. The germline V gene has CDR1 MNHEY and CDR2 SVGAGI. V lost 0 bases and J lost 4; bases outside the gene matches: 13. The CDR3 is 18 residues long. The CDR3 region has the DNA TGTGCCAGCAGTTACTCGAGTCCCCTAGCGGCATCGGCAGATACGCAGTATTTT. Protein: CASSYSSPLAASADTQYF.

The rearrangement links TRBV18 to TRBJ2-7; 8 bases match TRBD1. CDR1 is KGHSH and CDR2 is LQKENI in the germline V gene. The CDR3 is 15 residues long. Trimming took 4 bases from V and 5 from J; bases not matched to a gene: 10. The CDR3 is CASSRMPGQGNEQYF. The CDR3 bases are TGTGCCAGCTCACGAATGCCCGGACAGGGAAACGAGCAGTACTTC.